Listed here is a single T cell receptor (beta chain). The ends lost 6 bases at V and 10 bases at J; junction bases unmatched: 7. CDR3 length: 13 amino acids. The germline gives CDR1 SNHLY, CDR2 FYNNEI. The assay was immunoSEQ multiplex PCR, and TCRdb's table has in-frame clones only and misses some. The sample lists about 120,000 clones, more than 75% occurring once. The sample belongs to a study of control samples from healthy donors and cancer patients. The sequence derives from a man aged 25-45 years in good health. Sequenced material: blood. V usage is TRBV2 and J usage is TRBJ1-4; 8 bases fit TRBD1. This CDR3 is CASSPGQGGKLFF. CDR3 DNA: TGTGCCAGCAGCCCCGGACAGGGCGGAAAACTGTTTTTT.